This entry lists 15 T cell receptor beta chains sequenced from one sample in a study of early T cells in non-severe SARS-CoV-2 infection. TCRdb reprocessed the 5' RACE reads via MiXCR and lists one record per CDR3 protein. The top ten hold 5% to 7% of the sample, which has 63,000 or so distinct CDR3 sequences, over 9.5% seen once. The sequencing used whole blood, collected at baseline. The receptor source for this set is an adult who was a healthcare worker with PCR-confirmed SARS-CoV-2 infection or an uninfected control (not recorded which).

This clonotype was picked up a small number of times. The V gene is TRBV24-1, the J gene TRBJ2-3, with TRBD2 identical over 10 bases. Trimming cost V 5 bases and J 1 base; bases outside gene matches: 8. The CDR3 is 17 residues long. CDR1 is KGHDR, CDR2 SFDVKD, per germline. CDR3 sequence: CATSGTSSGGGTDTQYF. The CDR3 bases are TGTGCCACCAGTGGAACCTCCAGCGGGGGGGGCACAGATACGCAGTATTTT.

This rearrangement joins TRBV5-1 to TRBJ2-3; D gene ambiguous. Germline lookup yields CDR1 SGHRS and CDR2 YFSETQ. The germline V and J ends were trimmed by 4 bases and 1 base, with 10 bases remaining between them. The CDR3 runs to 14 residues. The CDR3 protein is CASSPTAGTDTQYF. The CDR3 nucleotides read TGCGCCAGCAGCCCGACTGCCGGCACAGATACGCAGTATTTT.

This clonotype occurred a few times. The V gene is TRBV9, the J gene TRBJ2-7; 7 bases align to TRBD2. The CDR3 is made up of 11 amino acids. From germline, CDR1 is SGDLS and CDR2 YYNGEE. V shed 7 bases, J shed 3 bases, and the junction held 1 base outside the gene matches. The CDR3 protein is CASWGGYEQYF. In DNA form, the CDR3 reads TGTGCCAGCTGGGGGGGCTACGAGCAGTACTTC.

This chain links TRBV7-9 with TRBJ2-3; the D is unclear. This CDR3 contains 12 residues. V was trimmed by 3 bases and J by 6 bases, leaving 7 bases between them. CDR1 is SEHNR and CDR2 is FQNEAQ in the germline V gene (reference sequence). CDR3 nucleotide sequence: TGTGCCAGCAGCTTTACCGGTGATACGCAGTATTTT. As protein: CASSFTGDTQYF.

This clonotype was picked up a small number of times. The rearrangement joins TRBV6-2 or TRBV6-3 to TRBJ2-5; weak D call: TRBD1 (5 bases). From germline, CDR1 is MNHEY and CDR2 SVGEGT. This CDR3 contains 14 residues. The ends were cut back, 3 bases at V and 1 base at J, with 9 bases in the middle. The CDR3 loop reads CASSYLGPQETQYF. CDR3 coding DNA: TGTGCCAGCAGTTATTTGGGGCCCCAAGAGACCCAGTACTTC.

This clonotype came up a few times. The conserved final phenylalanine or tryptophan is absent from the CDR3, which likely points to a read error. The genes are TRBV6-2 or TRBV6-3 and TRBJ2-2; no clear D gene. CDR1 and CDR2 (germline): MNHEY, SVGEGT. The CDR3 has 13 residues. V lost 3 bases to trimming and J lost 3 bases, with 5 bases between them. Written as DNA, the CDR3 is TGTGCCAGCAGTTATATCGACACCGGGGAGCTGTTTCTT. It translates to CASSYIDTGELFL.

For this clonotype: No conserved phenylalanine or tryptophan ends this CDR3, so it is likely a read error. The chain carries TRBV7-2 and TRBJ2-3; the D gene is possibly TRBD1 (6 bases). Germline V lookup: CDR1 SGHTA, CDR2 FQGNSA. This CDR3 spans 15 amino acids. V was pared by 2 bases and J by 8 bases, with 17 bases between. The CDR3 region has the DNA TGTGCCAGCAGCTTAAACAGGGTATCGGTTGGTACGCAGTATCTT. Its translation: CASSLNRVSVGTQYL.

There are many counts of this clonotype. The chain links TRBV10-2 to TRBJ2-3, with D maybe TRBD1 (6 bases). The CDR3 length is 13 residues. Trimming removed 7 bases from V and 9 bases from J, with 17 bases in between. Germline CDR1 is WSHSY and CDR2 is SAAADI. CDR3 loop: CASNPDSSWTQYF. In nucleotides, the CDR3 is TGCGCCAGCAATCCGGACAGTTCTTGGACGCAGTATTTT.

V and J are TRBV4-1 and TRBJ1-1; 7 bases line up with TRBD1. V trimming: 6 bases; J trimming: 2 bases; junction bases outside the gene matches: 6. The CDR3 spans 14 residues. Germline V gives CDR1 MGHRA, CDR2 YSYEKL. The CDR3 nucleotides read TGCGCCAGCAGTCAGACAGGGATTAACACTGAAGCTTTCTTT. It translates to CASSQTGINTEAFF.

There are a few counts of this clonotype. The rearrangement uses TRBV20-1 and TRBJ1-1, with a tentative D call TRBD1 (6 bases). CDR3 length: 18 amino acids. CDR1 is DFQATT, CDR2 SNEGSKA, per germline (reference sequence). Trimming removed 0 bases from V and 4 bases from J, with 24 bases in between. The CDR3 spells CSAREIVRSGVKFTEAFF. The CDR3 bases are TGCAGTGCTAGAGAAATCGTCCGGTCAGGGGTAAAGTTCACTGAAGCTTTCTTT.

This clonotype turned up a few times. CDR3 DNA: TGTGCCAGCAGCTCTCACCGGGACACCTTCCTCTACGAGCAGTACTTC. This translates into CASSSHRDTFLYEQYF. The chain has TRBV11-2 and TRBJ2-7, with a weak D call TRBD1 (6 bases). Germline V lookup: CDR1 SGHAT, CDR2 FQNNGV. V dropped 4 bases and J dropped 3 bases, with 19 bases sitting between them. CDR3 length: 16 amino acids.

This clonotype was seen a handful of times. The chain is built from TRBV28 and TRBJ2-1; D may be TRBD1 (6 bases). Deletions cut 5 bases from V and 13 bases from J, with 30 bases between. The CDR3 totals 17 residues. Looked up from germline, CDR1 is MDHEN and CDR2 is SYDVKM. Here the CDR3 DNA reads TGTGCCAGCAGTCCCCTAATTTTGGAAATAGCCTATGGGGGCCAGTTCTTC. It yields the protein CASSPLILEIAYGGQFF.

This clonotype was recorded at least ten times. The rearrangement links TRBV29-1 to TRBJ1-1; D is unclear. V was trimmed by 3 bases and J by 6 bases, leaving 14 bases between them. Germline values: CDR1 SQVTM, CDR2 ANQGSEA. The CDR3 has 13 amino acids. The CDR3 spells CSVDLRLASEAFF. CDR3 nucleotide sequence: TGCAGCGTTGACCTGAGACTGGCATCTGAAGCTTTCTTT.

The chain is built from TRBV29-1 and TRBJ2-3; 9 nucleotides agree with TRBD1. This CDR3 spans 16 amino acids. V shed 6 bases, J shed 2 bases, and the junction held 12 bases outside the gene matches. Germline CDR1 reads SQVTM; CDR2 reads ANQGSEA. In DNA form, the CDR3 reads TGCAGCGTGTCCCTAGGACAGGGGTATTCCACAGATACGCAGTATTTT. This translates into CSVSLGQGYSTDTQYF.

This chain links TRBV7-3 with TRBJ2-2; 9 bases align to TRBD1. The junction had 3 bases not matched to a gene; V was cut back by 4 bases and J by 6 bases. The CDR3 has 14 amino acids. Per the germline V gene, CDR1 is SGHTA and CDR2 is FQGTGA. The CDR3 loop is CASSSGQGSGELFF. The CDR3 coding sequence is TGTGCCAGCAGCTCAGGACAGGGGTCCGGGGAGCTGTTTTTT.